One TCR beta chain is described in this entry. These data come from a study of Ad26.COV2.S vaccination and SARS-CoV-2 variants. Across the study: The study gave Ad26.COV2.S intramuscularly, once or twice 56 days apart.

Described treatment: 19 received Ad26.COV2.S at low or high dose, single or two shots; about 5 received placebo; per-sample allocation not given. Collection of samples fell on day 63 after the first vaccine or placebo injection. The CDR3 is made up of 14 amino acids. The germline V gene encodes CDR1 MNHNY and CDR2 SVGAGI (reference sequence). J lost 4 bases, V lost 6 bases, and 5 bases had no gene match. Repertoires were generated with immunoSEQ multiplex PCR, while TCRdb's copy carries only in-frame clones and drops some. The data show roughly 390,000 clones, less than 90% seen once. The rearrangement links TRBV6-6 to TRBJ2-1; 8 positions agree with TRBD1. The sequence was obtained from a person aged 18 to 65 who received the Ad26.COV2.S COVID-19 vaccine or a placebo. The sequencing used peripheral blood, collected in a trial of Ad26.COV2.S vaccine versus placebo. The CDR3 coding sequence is TGTGCCAGCAGCCAGGGGGCCCCTTACAATGAGCAGTTCTTC. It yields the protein CASSQGAPYNEQFF.